The 10 T cell receptor beta chains below all came from one sample that was sequenced in a study of a mutant IDH1 vaccine in newly diagnosed glioma. Sequencing used immunoSEQ multiplex PCR; TCRdb keeps in-frame clones, though not all of them. The sample records about 51,000 clones, around four fifths being singletons. Time point of the sample: week 5, during vaccination. The investigators gave 300 ug of mutant IDH1 20-mer peptide in each vaccine dose, together with topical imiquimod. No antigens are known for them. Sequencing used PBMCs, obtained from a glioma patient whose treatment included an IDH1 peptide vaccine. Source of these receptors: a man aged 50 to 60 with glioma.

The chain uses TRBV7-9 and TRBJ1-5; perhaps TRBD1 as D (5 bases). The CDR3 sequence is 13 residues long. CDR1 and CDR2 from the germline V gene are SEHNR and FQNEAQ (reference sequence). With 1 base removed from V and 7 bases from J, the gap between germline ends came to 8 bases. CDR3 loop: CASSLEGYQPQHF. The CDR3 DNA is TGTGCCAGCAGCTTAGAGGGGTACCAGCCCCAGCATTTT.

J is TRBJ2-5 and V is TRBV15, with D unresolved. Per germline, CDR1 LNHNV and CDR2 YYDKDF (reference sequence). The CDR3 runs to 11 residues. Deletions cut 5 bases from V and 0 bases from J, with 1 base between. The CDR3 loop reads CATSDQETQYF. CDR3 in DNA: TGTGCCACCAGCGACCAAGAGACCCAGTACTTC.

A single count supports this clone. The genes are TRBV27 and TRBJ1-2; D is unresolved. Germline V CDR1 and CDR2: MNHEY, SMNVEV (reference sequence). The CDR3 runs 14 residues. With 4 bases removed from V and 6 bases from J, the gap between germline ends came to 15 bases. CDR3 in amino acids: CASSSSGGRNGYTF. The CDR3 region has the DNA TGTGCCAGCAGTTCCTCGGGCGGGAGGAATGGCTACACCTTC.

The CDR3 DNA reads as TGTGCCAGCAGCTTAAGGAGGAAGGGCTCTGGGGCCAACGTCCTGACTTTC. Translating gives CASSLRRKGSGANVLTF. The gene calls are TRBV7-2 and TRBJ2-6; D might be TRBD2 (5 bases). V lost 2 bases, J lost 0 bases, and 11 bases lay in between. The germline CDR1 and CDR2 sequences are SGHTA and FQGNSA. The length of the CDR3 is 17 residues.

This chain links TRBV5-1 with TRBJ1-2; maybe TRBD1 (5 bases). Germline assignment: CDR1 SGHRS and CDR2 YFSETQ. This CDR3 is built from 15 residues. The V end was cut by 4 bases, the J end by 6 bases, with 19 bases between. The CDR3 is CASSPLEGRTHGYTF. The CDR3 coding sequence is TGCGCCAGCAGCCCCCTGGAGGGGCGGACCCATGGCTACACCTTC.

The chain has TRBV7-9 and TRBJ1-2, with 11 bases identical to TRBD1. There are 14 residues in the CDR3. Germline V gives CDR1 SEHNR, CDR2 FQNEAQ (reference sequence). Losses at the gene ends were 5 bases for V and 6 bases for J; bases not matched to a gene: 5. Written as DNA, the CDR3 is TGTGCCAGCAGCCCCGGACAGGGGGCTCATGGCTACACCTTC. Translation: CASSPGQGAHGYTF.

The rearrangement uses TRBV4-1 and TRBJ2-3; 12 bases are a match to TRBD2. The CDR3 contains 21 residues. After removal of 2 bases from V and 11 bases from J, the junction contained 26 bases not matched to a gene. The germline V gene encodes CDR1 MGHRA and CDR2 YSYEKL. The CDR3 loop reads CASSQIWGTGNSLAGGLGQYF. The CDR3 nucleotides read TGCGCCAGCAGCCAAATATGGGGGACAGGGAATTCCCTAGCGGGGGGGCTCGGGCAGTATTTT.

This clone appeared a few times. The chain carries TRBV27 and TRBJ1-2, with 8 positions matching TRBD1. The CDR3 has 14 residues. Per the germline V gene, CDR1 is MNHEY and CDR2 is SMNVEV (reference sequence). V dropped 4 bases and J dropped 6; count of bases not matched to a gene: 7. This CDR3 is CASSSMTGAHGYTF. The CDR3 bases are TGTGCCAGCAGTTCGATGACAGGGGCGCATGGCTACACCTTC.

This chain uses TRBV7-6 with TRBJ1-5; 8 nucleotides line up with TRBD1. Germline V gene lookup returns CDR1 SGHVS and CDR2 FNYEAQ. Trimming at V came to 5 bases and at J to 0 bases, leaving 9 bases not matched to a gene. The CDR3 totals 17 residues. This chain's CDR3 is CASSLGQGPYSNQPQHF. In DNA form, the CDR3 reads TGTGCCAGCAGCCTTGGACAGGGCCCTTATAGCAATCAGCCCCAGCATTTT.

The rearrangement uses TRBV18 and TRBJ2-7; 7 bases align to TRBD1. The length of the CDR3 is 14 residues. Germline V gene sequence: CDR1 KGHSH, CDR2 LQKENI. V shed 2 bases and J 3 bases; nucleotides not matched to a gene: 4. CDR3 sequence: CASSPTGAHYEQYF. CDR3 bases: TGTGCCAGCTCACCAACAGGGGCGCACTACGAGCAGTACTTC. Filled out from reference TRBV18 and TRBJ2-7, the complete variable domain reads NAGVMQNPRHLVRRRGQEARLRCSPMKGHSHVYWYRQLPEEGLKFMVYLQKENIIDESGMPKERFSAEFPKEGPSILRIQQVVRGDSAAYFCASSPTGAHYEQYFGPGTRLTVT.